What follows are 30 T cell receptor beta chains derived from one specimen sequenced in a study of beta chain features in type 1 diabetes. The authors reverse transcribed all of the isolated RNA, so sequencing captured expressed TCRB transcripts. Clones were read by immunoSEQ multiplex PCR, and TCRdb kept only the in-frame ones, dropping some. The sample records some 410,000 clones, 14% being singletons. The specimen sequenced was naive CD4+ T cells from blood. The receptors originated from a young man in good health.

This clone has only a few counts. The rearrangement links TRBV21-1 to TRBJ2-5; the D call in the table, TRBD2, was not verified against the DNA. TRBV21-1 is listed as a pseudogene. The CDR3 runs 12 residues. CDR3 residues: CAARTGWETQYF. The CDR3 coding sequence is TGTGCCGCCCGGACTGGATGGGAGACCCAGTACTTC.

The chain is built from TRBV4-3 and TRBJ2-3; 8 bases map to TRBD2. J lost 3 bases, V lost 0 bases, and 2 bases had no gene match. From germline, CDR1 is LGHNA and CDR2 YSLEER. CDR3 length equals 15 residues. CDR3 in amino acids: CASSQEGGRTDTQYF. In nucleotides, the CDR3 is TGCGCCAGCAGCCAAGAGGGCGGGAGGACAGATACGCAGTATTTT.

V is TRBV7-2 and J is TRBJ2-7, with D possibly TRBD2 on 6 matching bases. V lost 3 bases and J 1 base, leaving 13 bases between the germline ends. The CDR3 is 15 amino acids. Germline lookup yields CDR1 SGHTA and CDR2 FQGNSA. The CDR3 region has the DNA TGTGCCAGCAGCTTCGAAGTAGGAGGGTCCTACGAGCAGTACTTC. Translating it yields CASSFEVGGSYEQYF.

This clone occurred a few times. The chain uses TRBV10-3 and TRBJ2-1; D not certain. The CDR3 is 13 residues long. Trimming pared 3 bases from V and 8 bases from J, leaving 11 bases between. Germline CDR1 ENHRY, CDR2 SYGVKD. This chain's CDR3 is CAISDPGPDEQFF. The CDR3 region has the DNA TGTGCCATCAGTGATCCCGGCCCTGATGAGCAGTTCTTC.

This chain uses TRBV7-2 with TRBJ2-5; D is perhaps TRBD2 (5 bases). V dropped 4 bases and J dropped 2 bases, with 8 bases sitting between them. Germline V gene data show CDR1 as SGHTA and CDR2 as FQGNSA. The CDR3 totals 13 residues. The CDR3 DNA reads as TGTGCCAGCAGCTGGGGAGTTCAAGAGACCCAGTACTTC. Encoded protein: CASSWGVQETQYF.

Only a few counts were recorded for this clone. The chain employs TRBV7-7 and TRBJ2-5, with a weak D call TRBD1 (6 bases). Trimming stripped 2 bases from V and 5 bases from J, with 6 bases between. The CDR3 runs 12 residues. Germline CDR1 SSHAT, CDR2 FNYEAQ (reference sequence). In DNA, the CDR3 is TGTGCCAGCAGCTTAAGGGGGGAGACCCAGTACTTC. This gives the protein CASSLRGETQYF.

This clone was found many times. V is TRBV29-1 and J is TRBJ2-5; D is uncertain. V gave up 7 bases and J gave up 5 bases, with 14 bases separating them. Per the germline V gene, CDR1 is SQVTM and CDR2 is ANQGSEA. This CDR3 is built from 12 residues. The chain's CDR3 is CSAQAPQETQYF. The CDR3 nucleotides are TGCAGCGCCCAGGCACCCCAGGAGACCCAGTACTTC.

The chain employs TRBV5-4 and TRBJ2-1; D ambiguous. Germline-derived CDR1 and CDR2 are SGHNT and YYREEE (reference sequence). V was pared by 2 bases and J by 9 bases, with 6 bases between. CDR3 length equals 11 residues. The CDR3 coding sequence is TGTGCCAGCAGCTTTGGGTTTGAGCAGTTCTTC. This encodes CASSFGFEQFF.

This clone has more than one count but fewer than ten. The V and J genes are TRBV18 and TRBJ1-2; D is ambiguous. Germline CDR1 reads KGHSH; CDR2 reads LQKENI. V was pared by 4 bases and J by 7 bases, with 16 bases between. The CDR3 length is 14 residues. The CDR3 region is CASSLIAPLGGYTF. The CDR3, as DNA: TGTGCCAGCTCACTAATAGCACCATTGGGTGGCTACACCTTC.

The J gene is TRBJ2-5, the V gene TRBV28; D tentatively fits TRBD1 or TRBD2 (6 bases each). This CDR3 comprises 14 residues. Germline V gene data show CDR1 as MDHEN and CDR2 as SYDVKM. V was clipped by 1 base and J by 4 bases, with 10 bases between them. CDR3 protein: CASSLSGAGETQYF. The DNA of the CDR3 is TGTGCCAGCAGTTTATCGGGGGCTGGAGAGACCCAGTACTTC.

This clone was seen only a few times. The chain links TRBV15 to TRBJ1-6; D perhaps matches TRBD1 (6 bases). CDR1 and CDR2 from the germline V gene are LNHNV and YYDKDF (reference sequence). Trimming pared 5 bases from V and 5 bases from J, leaving 13 bases between. This CDR3 has 15 residues. The DNA for the CDR3 is TGTGCCACCAGCCGTCGACAGGCTGATAATTCACCCCTCCACTTT. Amino acids: CATSRRQADNSPLHF.

This clone was counted a few times. J is TRBJ1-2 and V is TRBV14; D unresolved. CDR1 and CDR2 from the germline V gene are SGHDN and FVKESK. The germline V and J ends were trimmed by 3 bases and 8 bases, with 13 bases remaining between them. The CDR3 has 13 residues. The CDR3 region is CASSHFPEVGYTF. For the CDR3, the DNA is TGTGCCAGCAGCCATTTCCCGGAAGTCGGCTACACCTTC.

The sample holds a few counts of this clone. This chain joins TRBV2 and TRBJ1-2, with TRBD1 matching 9 bases. Per germline, CDR1 SNHLY and CDR2 FYNNEI. The CDR3 consists of 13 residues. Trimming at V came to 4 bases and at J to 8 bases, leaving 5 bases not matched to a gene. CDR3 DNA sequence: TGTGCCAGCAGTGGACAGGGGGTGAGCGGCTACACCTTC. Amino acids: CASSGQGVSGYTF.

This clone was seen a few times. The sample carries other DNA sequences with the same CDR3. V gene TRBV9 combines with J gene TRBJ2-1, with D perhaps matching TRBD1 (6 bases). The CDR3 loop spans 15 amino acids. With 0 bases removed from V and 2 bases from J, the gap between germline ends came to 9 bases. Looked up from germline, CDR1 is SGDLS and CDR2 is YYNGEE. DNA of the CDR3: TGTGCCAGCAGCGTAGCCGGGACAACCTACAATGAGCAGTTCTTC. This translates into CASSVAGTTYNEQFF.

This clone came up a few times. The chain has TRBV13 and TRBJ1-5; 7 bases match TRBD1. This CDR3 has 14 amino acids. Germline values: CDR1 PRHDT, CDR2 FYEKMQ (reference sequence). V was clipped by 7 bases and J by 6 bases; unmatched bases: 9. CDR3 coding DNA: TGTGCCAGCACCAAGACAGGGTCGGGTCAGCCCCAGCATTTT. This translates into CASTKTGSGQPQHF.

In this sample, this clone turned up a few times. The chain combines TRBV5-1 with TRBJ2-5, with no clear D. The V gene lost 4 bases and the J gene lost 5 bases, with 15 bases spanning the gap. The CDR3 has 14 residues. Germline loops: CDR1 SGHRS, CDR2 YFSETQ. CDR3: CASSPPSARETQYF. CDR3 DNA: TGCGCCAGCAGCCCTCCATCGGCCAGGGAGACCCAGTACTTC.

This clone was seen only a few times. The gene calls are TRBV6-6 and TRBJ2-7; TRBD1 aligns across 9 bases. Germline lookup yields CDR1 MNHNY and CDR2 SVGAGI (reference sequence). CDR3 size: 13 residues. The J segment lost 4 bases and the V segment lost 4 bases, leaving 2 bases of the junction unmatched. This CDR3 is CASSSGQGYEQYF. In DNA form, the CDR3 reads TGTGCCAGCAGTTCGGGACAGGGATACGAGCAGTACTTC.

This sequence joins TRBV7-2 and TRBJ2-5; TRBD2 might be the D (6 bases). The germline gives CDR1 SGHTA, CDR2 FQGNSA. CDR3 length: 16 amino acids. Trimming removed 5 bases from V and 2 bases from J, with 18 bases in between. CDR3 nucleotides: TGTGCCAGCAGCGTAAACCCCGGGAGTTCACAAGAGACCCAGTACTTC. It translates to CASSVNPGSSQETQYF.

The chain has TRBV5-1 and TRBJ1-6, with 8 nucleotides matching TRBD1. Unmatched junction bases numbered 5, after V lost 2 bases and J lost 7 bases. The V gene's germline CDR1 is SGHRS and CDR2 YFSETQ. This CDR3 comprises 15 residues. CDR3 coding DNA: TGCGCCAGCAGCTTTCAACAGGGGGGCAATTCACCCCTCCACTTT. Translating it yields CASSFQQGGNSPLHF.

The rearrangement uses TRBV14 and TRBJ2-5; D uncertain. Trimming took 0 bases from V and 5 from J, leaving 16 bases between them. The CDR3 totals 16 residues. Germline V lookup: CDR1 SGHDN, CDR2 FVKESK. The CDR3 protein is CASSQEWLGGTETQYF. The CDR3 DNA sequence: TGTGCCAGCAGCCAAGAGTGGCTTGGCGGTACGGAGACCCAGTACTTC.

CDR3 nucleotides: TGCGCCAGCAGCCAAGGTTCGCGGGCCCTCTATGGCTACACCTTC. Protein sequence: CASSQGSRALYGYTF. The chain employs TRBV4-1 and TRBJ1-2; no firm D call. V gave up 1 base and J gave up 4 bases, with 13 bases separating them. The germline V gene has CDR1 MGHRA and CDR2 YSYEKL. The CDR3 is 15 amino acids.

The chain links TRBV9 to TRBJ1-5, with 9 bases identical to TRBD1. CDR3 size: 14 residues. The V and J ends lost 5 bases and 5 bases, in that order; junction bases with no gene match: 5. Germline-derived CDR1 and CDR2 are SGDLS and YYNGEE. CDR3 nucleotides: TGTGCCAGCAGTCCGGGACAGGGATATCAGCCCCAGCATTTT. Translation: CASSPGQGYQPQHF.

V is TRBV14 and J is TRBJ2-5, with 7 nucleotides matching TRBD2. From germline, CDR1 is SGHDN and CDR2 FVKESK. There are 13 residues in the CDR3. The trim removed 5 bases at V and 4 bases at J, leaving 4 bases unmatched. For the CDR3, the DNA is TGTGCCAGCAGCGCTAGCGGCCCAGAGACCCAGTACTTC. Encoded protein: CASSASGPETQYF.

V usage is TRBV9 and J usage is TRBJ2-2, with D perhaps TRBD2 (5 bases). This CDR3 comprises 15 residues. V was clipped by 0 bases and J by 2 bases, with 8 bases between them. The germline gives CDR1 SGDLS, CDR2 YYNGEE. CDR3 protein: CASSVGTHNTGELFF. CDR3 DNA: TGTGCCAGCAGCGTAGGGACTCATAACACCGGGGAGCTGTTTTTT.

The rearrangement uses TRBV6-6 and TRBJ2-5; a weak D match, TRBD1 (6 bases). CDR1 is MNHNY and CDR2 is SVGAGI in the germline V gene (reference sequence). The CDR3 length is 15 residues. Trimming cost V 8 bases and J 1 base, with 17 bases left between them. The DNA of the CDR3 is TGTGCCAGCGCCGGACAGATTCAAATCCAAGAGACCCAGTACTTC. This encodes CASAGQIQIQETQYF.

This clone came up a few times. The CDR3 DNA sequence: TGTGCCAGCAGCTTAGGAGGGAGGGTTGAGCAGTTCTTC. It encodes CASSLGGRVEQFF. The gene calls are TRBV7-2 and TRBJ2-1; 7 nucleotides line up with TRBD2. With 1 base clipped from V and 9 bases from J, the junction kept 3 bases outside the gene matches. The CDR3 has 13 amino acids. Germline-derived CDR1 and CDR2 are SGHTA and FQGNSA.

The rearrangement links TRBV6-4 to TRBJ2-7, with D unresolved. In germline, CDR1 is MRHNA, CDR2 SNTAGT. The CDR3 consists of 13 residues. CDR3 in DNA: TGTGCCAGCAGTGACCCAGGCCGGCAGGCTAAGAACGTC. Translating it yields CASSDPGRQAKNV.

V gene TRBV6-6 combines with J gene TRBJ2-5; D not resolved. This CDR3 contains 14 residues. Looked up from germline, CDR1 is MNHNY and CDR2 is SVGAGI (reference sequence). The V end lost 2 bases, the J end lost 3 bases, and 10 bases lay between the germline ends. The CDR3 DNA reads as TGTGCCAGCAGTTACCGAGCCCTCGAAGAGACCCAGTACTTC. This translates into CASSYRALEETQYF.

Notes on this clone: Distinct nucleotide sequences in the sample also encode this CDR3. This chain uses TRBV18 with TRBJ1-2; TRBD1 might be the D (5 bases). V was cut by 2 bases and J by 4 bases, with 8 bases left in between. The CDR3 sequence is 13 residues long. Germline V lookup: CDR1 KGHSH, CDR2 LQKENI. CDR3 coding DNA: TGTGCCAGCTCACCAGGGGGGTCCTATGGCTACACCTTC. Translation gives CASSPGGSYGYTF.

This sequence joins TRBV18 and TRBJ2-1; D may be TRBD2 (5 bases). The V gene's germline CDR1 is KGHSH and CDR2 LQKENI. Trimming cost V 1 base and J 5 bases, with 12 bases left between them. The CDR3 runs 15 residues. The chain's CDR3 is CASSPLPGSDNEQFF. CDR3 nucleotides: TGTGCCAGCTCACCACTCCCGGGATCGGACAATGAGCAGTTCTTC.